This T cell receptor (beta chain) was captured by sequencing in a study of T cell responses to AZD1222 COVID-19 vaccine (dated by TCRdb to the early 2020s). For context, the study as a whole: AZD1222 recipients whose second dose came at about 4 weeks and those whose second dose came at about 12 weeks were combined into one group, since spike-specific TCR depth and breadth did not differ between the two schedules. Enrollment into the trials was organized by age into subgroups of 18-55, 56-69 and 70-plus years, and those subgroups contained 148, 28 and 57 TCR-sequenced participants, respectively. A total of over 230 trial participants underwent TCR sequencing, of whom around 200 received two doses of AZD1222 and some 25 received two doses of the MenACWY control vaccine. The research as a whole found: Because no day 14 peak-response samples were available, repertoires were characterized only after the peak T cell response. Most participants were white British and females outnumbered males, and the authors suggested that clonal diversity may have been underestimated. The vaccine-associated CD4 TCRs covered the entire spike protein, and the dominant responses fell in regions 160-218 and 743-854. In the small 56-69-year group, the increase in depth fell short of significance, most likely because of low power. Epitopes outside the regions mutated in the B.1.351 and B.1.1.7 variants were reportedly recognized by nearly half of the unique spike-specific TCRs. A significant rise in spike-specific TCR breadth and depth was observed after two AZD1222 doses relative to day 0 and relative to MenACWY recipients. Conclusions about previously exposed vaccinees were limited because only 5 or 6 AZD1222 recipients were SARS-CoV-2 seropositive at baseline.

The sample's time point label is to be understood as: baseline before first vaccination. Vaccinee samples were obtained from the UK trials COV001 and COV002, which included a single-blind randomized controlled phase 2/3 trial of AZD1222 (ChAdOx1 nCoV-19) in healthy adults. Trial participant PBMC samples were collected at day 0 and day 28 after the second dose for TCRbeta chain sequencing. The CDR3 regions of human TCRbeta chains were subjected to immunosequencing. The original pipeline was this. TCRs in the repertoires were compared against a reference library of SARS-CoV-2-specific TCRs that had been generated with the MIRA antigen-specificity platform. Breadth was defined as the fraction of unique TCRs that were SARS-CoV-2-associated, and depth was defined as the fraction of total T cells that were SARS-CoV-2-associated. Using the MIRA data, each spike-specific TCR was assigned both to the spike region to which the TCR was reactive and to a CD4 or CD8 class. Log10-transformed breadth and depth values were compared by one-way ANOVA with Sidak's multiple comparisons tests. Sourced from immuneACCESS, this table was stored by TCRdb with only in-frame sequences that have V and J called. A share of the clones is absent; for the studies checked, an unresolved V gene accounts for under half, and the remainder has no known explanation. That table supplies the V and J calls and clone size; D and trimming were determined from the DNA. This sample lists more than 95,000 clones; 70% to 90% were detected once. The ten largest clones capture roughly 1.4% of the sample.

In the case of this clone: The antigen it recognizes is unknown. Within one base of it there is no much larger clone, and no base qualities were kept.

Reading from cysteine to phenylalanine, the CDR3 counts 12 amino acids. Only the CDR3 part of the read is kept: 36 bases, read in frame from the first base. V gives up 6 bases and J gives up 4 bases, and the segment between their germline ends measures 9 bases. The material was peripheral blood, obtained on day 0 of AZD1222 vaccination. The rearranged segments are TRBV12-3 or TRBV12-4 and TRBJ1-1, and TRBD1 may be the D gene, going by 5 matching bases. This clonotype was sampled from an adult in good health. For the CDR3, the sequence is CASSRQFTEAFF. In nucleotide form, the sequence is TGTGCCAGCAGCCGACAGTTCACTGAAGCTTTCTTT.